Below are 19 T cell receptor beta chains sequenced from a single sample in a study of T-cell reconstitution after alpha-beta-depleted transplantation in children. Unique molecular identifiers were incorporated during preparation of the TCRbeta library. TCRdb recomputed calls from the PCR reads with MiXCR, one row per CDR3 protein. The sample has over 400,000 distinct CDR3 sequences, 43% seen once. Sequenced here: PBMCs, sampled before TCRalphabeta/CD19-depleted stem cell transplant. These receptors all come from a girl aged 2 to 10 with aplastic anemia, due to receive a stem cell transplant.

This rearrangement joins TRBV3-1 to TRBJ1-5; D gene ambiguous. The CDR3 spans 16 residues. CDR1 is LGHDT and CDR2 is YNNKEL in the germline V gene (reference sequence). Trimming cost V 1 base and J 2 bases, with 12 bases left between them. The CDR3, as DNA: TGTGCCAGCAGCCAAGCAGGCGTCAGTGGCAATCAGCCCCAGCATTTT. Translated: CASSQAGVSGNQPQHF. Drawing the rest from reference TRBV3-1 and TRBJ1-5, the complete variable domain is DTAVSQTPKYLVTQMGNDKSIKCEQNLGHDTMYWYKQDSKKFLKIMFSYNNKELIINETVPNRFSPKSPDKAHLNLHINSLELGDSAVYFCASSQAGVSGNQPQHFGDGTRLSIL.

The V call is TRBV20-1, the J call TRBJ2-7, with D possibly matching TRBD2 (6 bases). The CDR3 has 15 amino acids. Germline V gene data show CDR1 as DFQATT and CDR2 as SNEGSKA (reference sequence). The ends were cut back, 0 bases at V and 1 base at J, with 13 bases in the middle. The CDR3 nucleotides are TGCAGTGCTAGAGATAATGCGGGGCCTTCCTACGAGCAGTACTTC. This encodes CSARDNAGPSYEQYF.

This clonotype has ten or more counts. The genes are TRBV29-1 and TRBJ1-5, with D maybe TRBD1 (6 bases). Germline V gene sequence: CDR1 SQVTM, CDR2 ANQGSEA. The V end lost 6 bases, the J end lost 4 bases, and 16 bases lay between the germline ends. The length of the CDR3 is 14 residues. The CDR3 DNA sequence: TGCAGCGTGACCGGGGGCGGTGGGAATCAGCCCCAGCATTTT. It encodes CSVTGGGGNQPQHF. The variable domain in full, with the rest retrieved from reference TRBV29-1 and TRBJ1-5, is SAVISQKPSRDICQRGTSLTIQCQVDSQVTMMFWYRQQPGQSLTLIATANQGSEATYESGFVIDKFPISRPNLTFSTLTVSNMSPEDSSIYLCSVTGGGGNQPQHFGDGTRLSIL.

The chain has TRBV3-1 and TRBJ2-7; no reliable D call. In germline, CDR1 is LGHDT, CDR2 YNNKEL (reference sequence). The CDR3 extends over 12 amino acids. V lost 2 bases and J lost 3, with 5 bases in between. CDR3: CASSQYFYEQYF. In nucleotides, the CDR3 is TGTGCCAGCAGCCAATATTTCTACGAGCAGTACTTC.

This clonotype has just a few counts. CDR3 nucleotides: TGCGCCAGCGGGGCTAGCGGGGGGCCCGCAGATACGCAGTATTTT. It translates to CASGASGGPADTQYF. The chain links TRBV5-1 to TRBJ2-3, with TRBD2 matching over 11 bases. J gave up 4 bases and V 7 bases, and 8 bases lay outside the gene matches. Germline-derived CDR1 and CDR2 are SGHRS and YFSETQ. This CDR3 is 15 amino acids long.

This clonotype came up a few times. The chain uses TRBV6-1 and TRBJ1-1; perhaps TRBD1 as D (6 bases). The CDR3 runs 18 residues. The V gene's germline CDR1 is MNHNS and CDR2 SASEGT. Trimming shortened V by 6 bases and J by 5 bases, and 28 bases separated the two germline ends. CDR3 in DNA: TGTGCCAGCAGCCGTACTACAGGGATGGGAGACGGTGAAACTGAAGCTTTCTTT. As protein: CASSRTTGMGDGETEAFF.

The chain uses TRBV12-3 or TRBV12-4 and TRBJ2-6, with D maybe TRBD1 (6 bases). The CDR3 extends over 16 amino acids. Trimming stripped 1 base from V and 0 bases from J, with 7 bases between. The CDR3, as DNA: TGTGCCAGCAGTTTAGTACAGGGCTCTGGGGCCAACGTCCTGACTTTC. Protein: CASSLVQGSGANVLTF.

The chain links TRBV29-1 to TRBJ1-1, with 7 positions matching TRBD1. V dropped 8 bases and J dropped 7; count of bases not matched to a gene: 10. The CDR3 has 12 residues. In germline, CDR1 is SQVTM, CDR2 ANQGSEA. Here the CDR3 reads CSSRQGIGEAFF. The CDR3 DNA is TGCAGCTCTCGACAGGGCATAGGTGAAGCTTTCTTT.

The chain has TRBV19 and TRBJ1-2; 8 bases match TRBD1. V shed 6 bases, J shed 4 bases, and the junction held 7 bases outside the gene matches. This CDR3 is built from 14 residues. Germline-derived CDR1 and CDR2 are LNHDA and SQIVND (reference sequence). The CDR3 region is CASSPTGEGYGYTF. The CDR3 nucleotides are TGTGCCAGTAGCCCGACAGGGGAAGGCTATGGCTACACCTTC.

J is TRBJ2-1 and V is TRBV7-9, with a possible D match to TRBD2 (6 bases). Germline V gene sequence: CDR1 SEHNR, CDR2 FQNEAQ (reference sequence). Trimming stripped 0 bases from V and 6 bases from J, with 15 bases between. The length of the CDR3 is 16 residues. CDR3 region: CASSLAGPMGGNEQFF. CDR3 DNA sequence: TGTGCCAGCAGCTTAGCCGGACCAATGGGGGGCAATGAGCAGTTCTTC.

The chain combines TRBV6-1 with TRBJ2-1, with TRBD2 matching 10 bases. Germline CDR1 MNHNS, CDR2 SASEGT. Trimming cost V 8 bases and J 9 bases; bases outside gene matches: 13. CDR3 size: 15 residues. CDR3 region: CASRRPSGSRGEQFF. The CDR3 DNA reads as TGTGCCAGCCGCCGACCTAGCGGGAGTCGGGGTGAGCAGTTCTTC.

This sequence joins TRBV9 and TRBJ1-4; D perhaps matches TRBD1 (5 bases). In germline, CDR1 is SGDLS, CDR2 YYNGEE. Trimming cost V 2 bases and J 10 bases, with 15 bases left between them. The CDR3 sequence is 14 residues long. The CDR3 DNA sequence: TGTGCCAGCAGCGTTCGTACAACGGGGGGAAAACTGTTTTTT. Translating it yields CASSVRTTGGKLFF.

The sample holds many counts of this clonotype. This chain links TRBV7-9 with TRBJ2-7; TRBD2 aligns across 11 bases. The germline V gene encodes CDR1 SEHNR and CDR2 FQNEAQ (reference sequence). The CDR3 is 15 residues long. The junction had 4 bases not matched to a gene; V was cut back by 3 bases and J by 3 bases. Here the CDR3 reads CASSFELAGDYEQYF. The CDR3 nucleotides are TGTGCCAGCAGCTTTGAACTAGCGGGAGACTACGAGCAGTACTTC.

This chain links TRBV9 with TRBJ2-1; the D is unclear. Germline V lookup: CDR1 SGDLS, CDR2 YYNGEE. This CDR3 has 16 amino acids. V lost 0 bases and J 0 bases, leaving 10 bases between the germline ends. The chain's CDR3 is CASSVVVTHSYNEQFF. As DNA, the CDR3 is TGTGCCAGCAGCGTAGTTGTGACTCACTCCTACAATGAGCAGTTCTTC.

The chain couples TRBV20-1 to TRBJ2-7; 8 bases map to TRBD2. With V trimmed by 6 bases and J by 0 bases, 4 bases remained unmatched. The germline V gene encodes CDR1 DFQATT and CDR2 SNEGSKA (reference sequence). The CDR3 extends over 13 amino acids. CDR3 coding DNA: TGCAGTGCGCTGGCGGGGGGCTCCTACGAGCAGTACTTC. Amino acids: CSALAGGSYEQYF.

CDR3 DNA: TGTGCCACCAGGGACGATAGCGGAGCCAAAAACATTCAGTACTTC. Residues: CATRDDSGAKNIQYF. The genes are TRBV10-3 and TRBJ2-4; D is possibly TRBD2 (6 bases). Germline lookup yields CDR1 ENHRY and CDR2 SYGVKD. This CDR3 spans 15 amino acids. Trimming removed 10 bases at V and 0 bases at J, with 16 bases between.

This clonotype was counted ten times or more. The rearrangement links TRBV12-3 or TRBV12-4 to TRBJ2-5; D not certain. V gave up 3 bases and J gave up 5 bases, with 4 bases separating them. The CDR3 length is 11 residues. CDR3 in amino acids: CASSFLETQYF. Written as DNA, the CDR3 is TGTGCCAGCAGTTTTCTGGAGACCCAGTACTTC.

In its sample, this clonotype was seen many times. The chain employs TRBV2 and TRBJ1-4; D gene ambiguous. V lost 1 base, J lost 4 bases, and 13 bases lay in between. Germline-derived CDR1 and CDR2 are SNHLY and FYNNEI. The CDR3 length is 16 residues. CDR3 region: CASSEVVTDFNEKLFF. For the CDR3, the DNA is TGTGCCAGCAGTGAAGTGGTGACGGACTTTAATGAAAAACTGTTTTTT.

This chain links TRBV7-9 with TRBJ1-2, with TRBD1 matching over 9 bases. Germline CDR1 is SEHNR and CDR2 is FQNEAQ (reference sequence). After removal of 5 bases from V and 6 bases from J, the junction contained 10 bases not matched to a gene. The length of the CDR3 is 15 residues. In DNA form, the CDR3 reads TGTGCCAGCAGCCTACCCGGGACAGGGAACGATGGCTACACCTTC. It is translated as CASSLPGTGNDGYTF. Combining the CDR3 with reference TRBV7-9 and TRBJ1-2 gives the whole variable domain DTGVSQNPRHKITKRGQNVTFRCDPISEHNRLYWYRQTLGQGPEFLTYFQNEAQLEKSRLLSDRFSAERPKGSFSTLEIQRTEQGDSAMYLCASSLPGTGNDGYTFGSGTRLTVV.